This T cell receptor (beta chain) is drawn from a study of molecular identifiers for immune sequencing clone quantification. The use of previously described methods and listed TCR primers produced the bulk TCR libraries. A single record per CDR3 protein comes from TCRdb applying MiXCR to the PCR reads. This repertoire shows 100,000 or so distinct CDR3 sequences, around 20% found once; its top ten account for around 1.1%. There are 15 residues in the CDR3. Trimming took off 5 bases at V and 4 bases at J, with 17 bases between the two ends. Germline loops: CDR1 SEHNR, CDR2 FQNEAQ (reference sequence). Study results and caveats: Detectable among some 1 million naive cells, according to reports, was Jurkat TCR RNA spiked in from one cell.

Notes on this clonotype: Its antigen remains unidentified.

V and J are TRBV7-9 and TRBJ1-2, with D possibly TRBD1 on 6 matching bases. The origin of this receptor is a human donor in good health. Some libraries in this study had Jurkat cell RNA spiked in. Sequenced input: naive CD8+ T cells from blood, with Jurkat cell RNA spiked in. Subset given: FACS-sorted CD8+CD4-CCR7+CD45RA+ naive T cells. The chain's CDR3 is CASSRISEDSYGYTF. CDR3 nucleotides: TGTGCCAGCAGCCGAATATCCGAGGACAGCTATGGCTACACCTTC. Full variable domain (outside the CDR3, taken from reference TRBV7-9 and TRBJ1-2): DTGVSQNPRHKITKRGQNVTFRCDPISEHNRLYWYRQTLGQGPEFLTYFQNEAQLEKSRLLSDRFSAERPKGSFSTLEIQRTEQGDSAMYLCASSRISEDSYGYTFGSGTRLTVV.